The 11 T cell receptor beta chains listed next were all sequenced from one sample in a study of cytomegalovirus exposure and HLA in healthy donors. Sequencing was performed with immunoSEQ multiplex PCR; in TCRdb, only in-frame clones are kept and a portion is missing. The sample carries 300,000 or so clones, approximately 85% recorded once. Sequencing input: PBMCs. These receptors all come from a young man in good health and CMV-seronegative.

The chain couples TRBV7-2 to TRBJ2-2; 7 bases fit TRBD2. Germline loops: CDR1 SGHTA, CDR2 FQGNSA. With V trimmed by 4 bases and J by 0 bases, 5 bases remained unmatched. The CDR3 spans 16 residues. Here the CDR3 reads CASSSRGGANTGELFF. CDR3 nucleotide sequence: TGTGCCAGCAGCTCACGCGGGGGAGCGAACACCGGGGAGCTGTTTTTT.

There are a few counts of this clone. The DNA for the CDR3 is TGTGCCAGCAGCCAGGGACTCTACGAGCAGTACTTC. Protein sequence: CASSQGLYEQYF. The chain links TRBV5-4 to TRBJ2-7; D may be TRBD2 (6 bases). V shed 4 bases and J shed 3 bases, with 8 bases lying between them. CDR1 is SGHNT and CDR2 is YYREEE in the germline V gene (reference sequence). This CDR3 region has 12 residues.

This chain connects TRBV7-2 to TRBJ2-7, with D unclear. V was cut by 5 bases and J by 2 bases, with 7 bases left in between. CDR1 is SGHTA and CDR2 is FQGNSA in the germline V gene. This CDR3 region has 12 residues. CDR3 in amino acids: CASSPPAYEQYF. CDR3 in DNA: TGTGCCAGCAGCCCCCCAGCCTACGAGCAGTACTTC.

The J gene is TRBJ2-7, the V gene TRBV11-2, with D possibly TRBD2 on 5 matching bases. The V end was cut by 4 bases, the J end by 3 bases, with 16 bases between. Germline CDR1 SGHAT, CDR2 FQNNGV. CDR3 size: 15 residues. This CDR3 reads CASSSPRREFYEQYF. CDR3 bases: TGTGCCAGCAGCTCACCTCGCCGGGAATTCTACGAGCAGTACTTC. The whole variable domain, filled in from reference TRBV11-2 and TRBJ2-7, reads EAGVAQSPRYKIIEKRQSVAFWCNPISGHATLYWYQQILGQGPKLLIQFQNNGVVDDSQLPKDRFSAERLKGVDSTLKIQPAKLEDSAVYLCASSSPRREFYEQYFGPGTRLTVT.

The V and J genes are TRBV29-1 and TRBJ2-2, with D possibly being TRBD1 (6 bases). With 6 bases removed from V and 1 base from J, the gap between germline ends came to 15 bases. This CDR3 region has 15 residues. The V gene's germline CDR1 is SQVTM and CDR2 ANQGSEA. The CDR3 is CSVGTGTRNTGELFF. The CDR3 DNA is TGCAGCGTCGGAACCGGGACAAGGAACACCGGGGAGCTGTTTTTT.

This CDR3 reads CASSLGHRGIHGNQPQHF. CDR3 coding DNA: TGTGCCAGCAGCTTAGGGCACAGGGGAATCCATGGCAATCAGCCCCAGCATTTT. The rearrangement joins TRBV7-2 to TRBJ1-5, with 7 bases matching TRBD1. V dropped 1 base and J dropped 2; count of bases not matched to a gene: 11. Germline values: CDR1 SGHTA, CDR2 FQGNSA. The CDR3 totals 18 residues.

This chain links TRBV4-3 with TRBJ1-1; 8 nucleotides align to TRBD1. This CDR3 is 17 amino acids long. CDR1 LGHNA and CDR2 YSLEER come from the germline V gene. The V segment lost 0 bases and the J segment 0 bases; nucleotides outside the gene matches: 6. The CDR3 sequence is CASSQDRGREVNTEAFF. CDR3 nucleotides: TGCGCCAGCAGCCAAGACAGGGGGCGCGAGGTGAACACTGAAGCTTTCTTT.

The chain carries TRBV6-5 and TRBJ1-2; D might be TRBD1 (6 bases). Germline V CDR1 and CDR2: MNHEY, SVGAGI. V lost 6 bases, J lost 1 base, and 9 bases lay in between. This CDR3 spans 13 amino acids. The CDR3 DNA reads as TGTGCCAGCAGGGACAGCCGTAACTATGGCTACACCTTC. Protein product: CASRDSRNYGYTF.

The V and J genes are TRBV7-6 and TRBJ1-3; no reliable D call. Germline V gene data show CDR1 as SGHVS and CDR2 as FNYEAQ. CDR3 length: 15 residues. Trimming pared 4 bases from V and 0 bases from J, leaving 10 bases between. This CDR3 is CASSSQAYSGNTIYF. CDR3 sequence (DNA): TGTGCCAGCAGCTCTCAGGCCTACTCTGGAAACACCATATATTTT.

The V and J genes are TRBV19 and TRBJ2-7; 7 nucleotides agree with TRBD2. CDR3 size: 14 residues. Germline V gene sequence: CDR1 LNHDA, CDR2 SQIVND (reference sequence). Losses at the gene ends were 6 bases for V and 3 bases for J; bases not matched to a gene: 8. Written as DNA, the CDR3 is TGTGCCAGTAGCATCTCCGGGGGGAACTACGAGCAGTACTTC. This encodes CASSISGGNYEQYF.

The V gene is TRBV14, the J gene TRBJ2-3, with 9 bases that match TRBD1. This CDR3 spans 18 amino acids. Per the germline V gene, CDR1 is SGHDN and CDR2 is FVKESK. With V trimmed by 0 bases and J by 0 bases, 7 bases remained unmatched. DNA for the CDR3: TGTGCCAGCAGCCAAGAATCGGGACAGGGTTATAGCACAGATACGCAGTATTTT. This encodes CASSQESGQGYSTDTQYF.